Shown below are 30 T cell receptor beta chains from a single sample sequenced in a study of T cell responses to AZD1222 COVID-19 vaccine. Some clones are missing from TCRdb's copy, which holds only in-frame ones; the method was immunoSEQ multiplex PCR. Among 15,000 or so clones listed, about three quarters were seen once. The sequences come from peripheral blood, collected 28 days after the second AZD1222 dose. These receptors came from an adult who received the AZD1222 COVID-19 vaccine.

This chain's CDR3 is CASTPGGQGPYEQYF. CDR3 coding DNA: TGTGCCAGCACCCCTGGCGGGCAGGGACCCTACGAGCAGTACTTC. The rearrangement joins TRBV7-8 to TRBJ2-7; D tentatively reads TRBD1 or TRBD2 (5 bases each). Trimming stripped 7 bases from V and 2 bases from J, with 18 bases between. The CDR3 loop spans 15 amino acids. Looked up from germline, CDR1 is SGHVS and CDR2 is FQNEAQ.

The chain couples TRBV19 to TRBJ1-1, with 11 bases that match TRBD1. V was clipped by 2 bases and J by 8 bases; unmatched bases: 7. There are 15 residues in the CDR3. The germline gives CDR1 LNHDA, CDR2 SQIVND (reference sequence). CDR3 in amino acids: CASSISEDRGPEAFF. The CDR3 region has the DNA TGTGCCAGTAGTATATCAGAGGACAGGGGGCCGGAAGCTTTCTTT.

CDR3 loop: CASIGYRAGYTF. In DNA, the CDR3 is TGTGCCAGCATCGGTTACAGGGCTGGCTACACCTTC. This chain joins TRBV28 and TRBJ1-2, with D perhaps TRBD1 (6 bases). Germline CDR1 and CDR2: MDHEN and SYDVKM. This CDR3 region has 12 residues. V dropped 7 bases and J dropped 7 bases, with 13 bases sitting between them.

This clone was seen a few times. The CDR3 region is CASTPTGSYEQYF. CDR3 bases: TGTGCCAGCACCCCGACAGGCTCCTACGAGCAGTACTTC. V is TRBV7-9 and J is TRBJ2-7, with a possible D match to TRBD1 (6 bases). V was pared by 7 bases and J by 0 bases, with 10 bases between. CDR3 length equals 13 residues. Germline V gene sequence: CDR1 SEHNR, CDR2 FQNEAQ (reference sequence).

This clone came up a few times. The rearrangement uses TRBV25-1 and TRBJ1-4; possible D gene TRBD1, 6 bases. V was pared by 2 bases and J by 8 bases, with 12 bases between. CDR1 and CDR2 (germline): MGHDK, SYGVNS. This CDR3 is 14 amino acids long. The CDR3, as DNA: TGTGCCAGCAGTGAAACAGGGATGGGCGAAAAACTGTTTTTT. Its protein product is CASSETGMGEKLFF.

This chain connects TRBV7-2 to TRBJ1-2; D is unclear. The CDR3 is made up of 15 amino acids. V dropped 2 bases and J dropped 4 bases, with 14 bases sitting between them. CDR1 SGHTA and CDR2 FQGNSA come from the germline V gene. CDR3 bases: TGTGCCAGCAGCTTACGACCCGAAAGGCTCTATGGCTACACCTTC. It translates to CASSLRPERLYGYTF.

V is TRBV9 and J is TRBJ1-2; 9 nucleotides line up with TRBD1. From germline, CDR1 is SGDLS and CDR2 YYNGEE. V was pared by 3 bases and J by 5 bases, with 5 bases of the junction left unmatched. CDR3 length: 14 amino acids. In nucleotides, the CDR3 is TGTGCCAGCAGCGAGACGGGACAGGGATATGGCTACACCTTC. Its translation: CASSETGQGYGYTF.

This clone was seen once. V is TRBV24-1 and J is TRBJ2-3; TRBD2 is a possible D gene (7 bases). The CDR3 covers 14 residues. Germline loops: CDR1 KGHDR, CDR2 SFDVKD. Between the trimmed V and J ends, which lost 4 bases and 4 bases, there was a span of 11 bases. The CDR3 here is CATSEQGGPDTQYF. The CDR3 bases are TGTGCCACCAGTGAACAGGGAGGGCCAGATACGCAGTATTTT.

This clone is a singleton in its sample. This sequence joins TRBV18 and TRBJ1-2; no firm D call. This CDR3 has 14 residues. V was trimmed by 0 bases and J by 4 bases, leaving 9 bases between them. CDR1 and CDR2 (germline): KGHSH, LQKENI. CDR3 region: CASSPPTETYGYTF. In nucleotides, the CDR3 is TGTGCCAGCTCACCACCCACGGAAACCTATGGCTACACCTTC.

The chain uses TRBV4-2 and TRBJ1-5; 9 bases map to TRBD1. The CDR3 spans 15 residues. Germline V gives CDR1 LGHNA, CDR2 YNFKEQ. J lost 4 bases, V lost 2 bases, and 3 bases had no gene match. DNA of the CDR3: TGTGCCAGCAGCCAATGGGACAGGGCTAATCAGCCCCAGCATTTT. Encoded protein: CASSQWDRANQPQHF.

Here the CDR3 DNA reads TGTGCCAGCAGCTTCGGGACTAGCGGTGCAGATACGCAGTATTTT. This sequence encodes CASSFGTSGADTQYF. The chain recombines TRBV7-2 with TRBJ2-3; 11 bases match TRBD2. V shed 3 bases and J 4 bases; nucleotides not matched to a gene: 3. CDR3 size: 15 residues. Looked up from germline, CDR1 is SGHTA and CDR2 is FQGNSA.

This clone was detected once. The V gene is TRBV4-1, the J gene TRBJ2-1, with 11 bases lining up with TRBD2. This CDR3 is built from 16 residues. Germline lookup yields CDR1 MGHRA and CDR2 YSYEKL. With V trimmed by 2 bases and J by 4 bases, 4 bases remained unmatched. The CDR3 DNA reads as TGCGCCAGCAGCCAATTAGGACTAGCGGGTTACAATGAGCAGTTCTTC. This translates into CASSQLGLAGYNEQFF.

The chain has TRBV5-1 and TRBJ1-3; D is perhaps TRBD1 (5 bases). The CDR3 length is 16 residues. V was clipped by 0 bases and J by 8 bases, with 18 bases between them. Germline CDR1 reads SGHRS; CDR2 reads YFSETQ. The CDR3 protein is CASSLVRGRRSDTIYF. As DNA, the CDR3 is TGCGCCAGCAGCTTGGTCCGGGGCCGACGGTCGGACACCATATATTTT.

The chain couples TRBV2 to TRBJ1-5, with unresolved D. Germline assignment: CDR1 SNHLY and CDR2 FYNNEI. Deletions cut 6 bases from V and 3 bases from J, with 12 bases between. The length of the CDR3 is 14 residues. The DNA for the CDR3 is TGTGCCAGCAGCTCGCCTGGGATCAATCAGCCCCAGCATTTT. Translated: CASSSPGINQPQHF.

The CDR3, as DNA: TGTGCCAGCAGCCCCGGGACAGGGGGCGCTTACTATGGCTACACCTTC. This translates into CASSPGTGGAYYGYTF. The rearrangement uses TRBV11-2 and TRBJ1-2; TRBD1 matches at 12 bases. The germline V gene encodes CDR1 SGHAT and CDR2 FQNNGV. The length of the CDR3 is 16 residues. With 5 bases clipped from V and 3 bases from J, the junction kept 7 bases outside the gene matches.

The J gene is TRBJ1-2, the V gene TRBV10-3; D is uncertain. V was pared by 3 bases and J by 7 bases, with 18 bases between. From germline, CDR1 is ENHRY and CDR2 SYGVKD. CDR3 length: 15 residues. Here the CDR3 reads CAISERIGVRTGYTF. CDR3 coding DNA: TGTGCCATCAGTGAAAGGATCGGAGTGCGGACTGGCTACACCTTC.

The chain combines TRBV12-3 or TRBV12-4 with TRBJ2-3; no clear D gene. Trimming removed 1 base from V and 7 bases from J, with 9 bases in between. This CDR3 region has 13 residues. The CDR3 is CASSLEGRNTQYF. CDR3 coding DNA: TGTGCCAGCAGTTTAGAAGGCCGGAATACGCAGTATTTT.

The chain employs TRBV6-2 or TRBV6-3 and TRBJ1-1, with D unresolved. The CDR3 is 13 amino acids. Deletions cut 2 bases from V and 5 bases from J, with 9 bases between. CDR1 is MNHEY and CDR2 is SVGEGT in the germline V gene. The CDR3 loop reads CASSYERDTEAFF. The CDR3 DNA is TGTGCCAGCAGTTACGAGAGGGATACTGAAGCTTTCTTT.

This clone was seen a single time. The chain is built from TRBV6-2 or TRBV6-3 and TRBJ1-5, with a tentative D call TRBD1 (5 bases). The CDR3 contains 13 residues. The germline V gene encodes CDR1 MNHEY and CDR2 SVGEGT. V dropped 4 bases and J dropped 7 bases, with 11 bases sitting between them. For the CDR3, the DNA is TGTGCCAGCAGTTCGGACCGGGGGCAGCCCCAGCATTTT. This translates into CASSSDRGQPQHF.

The chain links TRBV28 to TRBJ1-1; no clear D. The V gene's germline CDR1 is MDHEN and CDR2 SYDVKM. There are 11 residues in the CDR3. The V and J ends lost 5 bases and 10 bases respectively, with 11 bases between them. CDR3 loop: CASSLGVGAFF. The CDR3 DNA reads TGTGCCAGCAGTCTCGGAGTAGGAGCTTTCTTT.

This chain connects TRBV7-9 to TRBJ1-5; no clear D. The CDR3 extends over 14 amino acids. Germline loops: CDR1 SEHNR, CDR2 FQNEAQ (reference sequence). Trimming removed 4 bases at V and 7 bases at J, with 14 bases between. The DNA for the CDR3 is TGTGCCAGCAGCTCATCCAGGCATAGCCAGCCCCAGCATTTT. This translates into CASSSSRHSQPQHF.

The rearrangement uses TRBV5-6 and TRBJ2-5, with 8 bases that match TRBD2. There are 16 residues in the CDR3. After removal of 2 bases from V and 0 bases from J, the junction contained 6 bases not matched to a gene. Germline V gene lookup returns CDR1 SGHDT and CDR2 YYEEEE. The CDR3 DNA reads TGTGCCAGCAGCTTCTTGACAGCGGGGGACCAAGAGACCCAGTACTTC. It translates to CASSFLTAGDQETQYF.

The chain employs TRBV28 and TRBJ1-1; no clear D gene. The CDR3 has 13 amino acids. Trimming stripped 5 bases from V and 1 base from J, with 8 bases between. Germline CDR1 is MDHEN and CDR2 is SYDVKM. The DNA for the CDR3 is TGTGCCAGCAGTCCATACAGGAACACTGAAGCTTTCTTT. This sequence encodes CASSPYRNTEAFF. The full variable domain, rest sourced from reference TRBV28 and TRBJ1-1, is DVKVTQSSRYLVKRTGEKVFLECVQDMDHENMFWYRQDPGLGLRLIYFSYDVKMKEKGDIPEGYSVSREKKERFSLILESASTNQTSMYLCASSPYRNTEAFFGQGTRLTVV.

This sequence joins TRBV11-3 and TRBJ1-1; the D is unclear. V lost 0 bases to trimming and J lost 4 bases, with 6 bases between them. Germline lookup yields CDR1 SGHNT and CDR2 YENEEA. The CDR3 sequence is 13 residues long. The CDR3 reads CASSLDVRTEAFF. The CDR3 DNA is TGTGCCAGCAGCTTAGATGTACGCACTGAAGCTTTCTTT.

This chain links TRBV20-1 with TRBJ2-1; D is possibly TRBD2 (5 bases). There are 17 residues in the CDR3. The ends were cut back, 3 bases at V and 1 base at J, with 19 bases in the middle. Germline CDR1 and CDR2: DFQATT and SNEGSKA (reference sequence). The CDR3 DNA sequence: TGCAGTGCTAGTGATCCGGACTCAGAACTGTCCTACAATGAGCAGTTCTTC. This gives the protein CSASDPDSELSYNEQFF.

The gene calls are TRBV6-5 and TRBJ2-2; 9 bases map to TRBD1. The CDR3 runs to 15 residues. From germline, CDR1 is MNHEY and CDR2 SVGAGI. V gave up 6 bases and J gave up 3 bases; unmatched junction bases: 5. CDR3 coding DNA: TGTGCCAGCAGCAGGACAGGGGCTGACACCGGGGAGCTGTTTTTT. It is translated as CASSRTGADTGELFF.

This chain links TRBV5-5 with TRBJ1-5, with no clear D. The V and J ends lost 0 bases and 0 bases respectively, with 7 bases between them. The CDR3 is 15 amino acids. Per germline, CDR1 SGHKS and CDR2 YYEKEE (reference sequence). CDR3 loop: CASSLAGSSNQPQHF. CDR3 in DNA: TGTGCCAGCAGCTTGGCGGGCAGTAGCAATCAGCCCCAGCATTTT. Drawing the rest from reference TRBV5-5 and TRBJ1-5, the complete variable domain is DAGVTQSPTHLIKTRGQQVTLRCSPISGHKSVSWYQQVLGQGPQFIFQYYEKEERGRGNFPDRFSARQFPNYSSELNVNALLLGDSALYLCASSLAGSSNQPQHFGDGTRLSIL.

The table lists this clone with a few counts. The gene calls are TRBV5-1 and TRBJ2-7, with TRBD2 matching over 7 bases. This CDR3 is 14 amino acids long. Looked up from germline, CDR1 is SGHRS and CDR2 is YFSETQ. V lost 1 base to trimming and J lost 1 base; unmatched junction nucleotides: 2. Here the CDR3 reads CASSLSGTSYEQYF. The CDR3 bases are TGCGCCAGCAGCTTGAGCGGGACTTCCTACGAGCAGTACTTC.

This clone came up a few times. The CDR3 protein is CASSQSGAGEQYF. The CDR3 DNA reads as TGTGCCAGCAGCCAATCAGGGGCGGGCGAGCAGTACTTC. This chain joins TRBV3-1 (or the pseudogene TRBV3-2) and TRBJ2-7; tentative D call: TRBD1 (6 bases). This CDR3 comprises 13 residues. The germline V gene encodes CDR1 LGHDT and CDR2 YNNKEL (reference sequence). V shed 2 bases and J shed 6 bases, with 11 bases lying between them.

The chain is built from TRBV5-6 and TRBJ1-6; D may be TRBD1 (6 bases). Looked up from germline, CDR1 is SGHDT and CDR2 is YYEEEE. V lost 4 bases and J lost 14, with 13 bases in between. This CDR3 contains 12 residues. The CDR3 spells CASSLARDTLHF. The CDR3 DNA reads as TGTGCCAGCAGCCTCGCCCGGGACACCCTCCACTTT.